The subject of this entry is one T cell receptor beta chain. The data were taken from a study of blood T cell repertoires in COVID-19. The repertoire was sequenced with immunoSEQ multiplex PCR; TCRdb's copy has only in-frame clones and lacks some. The sample holds fewer than 400,000 clones, under 90% seen once. Those who participated ranged in age from roughly 18 to 95 years and resided in about two dozen US areas. V lost 6 bases and J lost 5, with 17 bases in between. There are 15 residues in the CDR3. In germline, CDR1 is LGHNA, CDR2 YNFKEQ. The sequence came from a man aged 55 to 70 who had recovered from COVID-19. Sequencing was done on a sample of PBMCs or T cells enriched from blood (not recorded which). V and J are TRBV4-2 and TRBJ1-5, with D hard to call. In nucleotides, the CDR3 is TGTGCCAGCAGTCACACGTACGAAGTTCATCAGCCCCAGCATTTT. It encodes CASSHTYEVHQPQHF.